Shown below are 10 T cell receptor beta chains from a single sample sequenced in a study of shared clonotypes between healthy human individuals. CD45RO negativity and positive selection for CCR7 defined naive CD8 cells, a population that excluded terminally differentiated effector memory CD45RA+ cells. Sequencing was performed with immunoSEQ multiplex PCR; in TCRdb, only in-frame clones are kept and a portion is missing. The sample includes under 2,000,000 clones, approximately 94% of them seen just once. Sequenced input: naive CD8+ T cells sorted from blood. The receptors were gathered from a man aged 18 to 30 in good health.

As for this clone: The sample holds other DNA sequences that translate to the same CDR3. The chain recombines TRBV4-1 with TRBJ1-2; D is undetermined. V lost 1 base and J 5 bases, leaving 5 bases between the germline ends. This CDR3 contains 12 residues. CDR1 MGHRA and CDR2 YSYEKL come from the germline V gene. The chain's CDR3 is CASSQGTYGYTF. CDR3 nucleotide sequence: TGCGCCAGCAGCCAAGGGACGTATGGCTACACCTTC.

The gene calls are TRBV7-2 and TRBJ2-3; 8 nucleotides match TRBD2. The CDR3 has 14 amino acids. The junction had 2 bases not matched to a gene; V was cut back by 5 bases and J by 1 base. Germline V gives CDR1 SGHTA, CDR2 FQGNSA. In DNA, the CDR3 is TGTGCCAGCAGCGCGACTAGCGGCACAGATACGCAGTATTTT. Its protein product is CASSATSGTDTQYF. Using reference TRBV7-2 and TRBJ2-3 for the parts outside the CDR3, the full variable domain is GAGVSQSPSNKVTEKGKDVELRCDPISGHTALYWYRQSLGQGLEFLIYFQGNSAPDKSGLPSDRFSAERTGGSVSTLTIQRTQQEDSAVYLCASSATSGTDTQYFGPGTRLTVL.

In its sample, this clone was seen a few times. The same CDR3 also results from other DNA sequences found in this sample. The V call is TRBV5-4, the J call TRBJ2-7; the D gene is possibly TRBD1 (5 bases). CDR3 length equals 13 residues. Germline CDR1 is SGHNT and CDR2 is YYREEE (reference sequence). V lost 0 bases to trimming and J lost 1 base, with 5 bases between them. The CDR3 reads CASSLEGSYEQYF. The CDR3 region has the DNA TGTGCCAGCAGCTTGGAGGGGTCCTACGAGCAGTACTTC.

The V gene is TRBV29-1, the J gene TRBJ2-1; D possibly corresponds to TRBD2 (7 bases). V gave up 4 bases and J gave up 3 bases, with 10 bases separating them. The CDR3 consists of 13 residues. Germline values: CDR1 SQVTM, CDR2 ANQGSEA. The CDR3 DNA is TGCAGCGTTGTCGGGGGGCTCTACAATGAGCAGTTCTTC. Translated: CSVVGGLYNEQFF.

CDR3: CASSHRATLPFGPGNTIYF. As DNA, the CDR3 is TGTGCCAGCAGCCACAGGGCAACACTCCCCTTTGGCCCTGGAAACACCATATATTTT. The chain is built from TRBV7-8 and TRBJ1-3; D might be TRBD1 (6 bases). This CDR3 has 19 amino acids. The germline gives CDR1 SGHVS, CDR2 FQNEAQ. Trimming took off 5 bases at V and 2 bases at J, with 25 bases between the two ends.

This clone was seen only a few times. The V and J genes are TRBV13 and TRBJ1-6; 7 positions agree with TRBD1. Germline V CDR1 and CDR2: PRHDT, FYEKMQ (reference sequence). V dropped 0 bases and J dropped 8; count of bases not matched to a gene: 4. CDR3 length equals 15 residues. This CDR3 reads CASSLGGGAYSPLHF. The CDR3 DNA sequence: TGTGCCAGCAGCTTAGGAGGGGGCGCGTATTCACCCCTCCACTTT. The full variable domain, with the rest looked up from reference TRBV13 and TRBJ1-6, is AAGVIQSPRHLIKEKRETATLKCYPIPRHDTVYWYQQGPGQDPQFLISFYEKMQSDKGSIPDRFSAQQFSDYHSELNMSSLELGDSALYFCASSLGGGAYSPLHFGNGTRLTVT.

The rearrangement joins TRBV6-6 to TRBJ1-1; D remains ambiguous. CDR3 length equals 11 residues. Trimming pared 0 bases from V and 11 bases from J, leaving 7 bases between. Germline V lookup: CDR1 MNHNY, CDR2 SVGAGI (reference sequence). In DNA form, the CDR3 reads TGTGCCAGCAGTTACTCGAGTGTCGCTTTCTTT. This gives the protein CASSYSSVAFF.

The V call is TRBV19, the J call TRBJ1-4; D possibly corresponds to TRBD1 (5 bases). Trimming shortened V by 5 bases and J by 7 bases, and 17 bases separated the two germline ends. Per the germline V gene, CDR1 is LNHDA and CDR2 is SQIVND (reference sequence). CDR3 length equals 15 residues. CDR3 protein: CASSGTTEGGEKLFF. The CDR3 region has the DNA TGTGCCAGTAGTGGGACGACAGAAGGAGGTGAAAAACTGTTTTTT.

This clone was picked up one time. This chain links TRBV5-1 with TRBJ2-3; tentative D call: TRBD1 (5 bases). Germline V gene data show CDR1 as SGHRS and CDR2 as YFSETQ. Trimming took 2 bases from V and 6 from J, leaving 16 bases between them. The CDR3 is made up of 15 amino acids. CDR3 region: CASSFSRANSDTQYF. The DNA of the CDR3 is TGCGCCAGCAGCTTCAGCAGGGCTAACTCGGATACGCAGTATTTT.

V gene TRBV27 combines with J gene TRBJ2-7, with D possibly TRBD2 on 5 matching bases. This CDR3 comprises 11 residues. CDR1 is MNHEY, CDR2 SMNVEV, per germline (reference sequence). Trimming pared 6 bases from V and 6 bases from J, leaving 9 bases between. CDR3 DNA: TGTGCCAGCAGGAAAGGAGGCGAGCAGTACTTC. Amino acids: CASRKGGEQYF.